Described below is a single TCR beta chain sequence and its context. The antigen remains undetermined. These data are taken from a study of cytomegalovirus exposure and HLA in healthy donors. Study-wide background: A subsequent analysis reported that the roughly 120 validation repertoires were produced on the same platform that had also been used for the 500 to 700 first-cohort repertoires.

Assay used: immunoSEQ multiplex PCR; TCRdb lists only in-frame clones, some missing. This table holds fewer than 100,000 clones, approximately 93% found once. The germline CDR1 and CDR2 sequences are MDHEN and SYDVKM. This CDR3 has 16 amino acids. Trimming removed 6 bases at V and 4 bases at J, with 19 bases between. Regarding the study as a whole: There were 150 to 200 TCR beta chains listed as cytomegalovirus-associated. Rarity held for most TCR sequences, but there were some public TCRs that occurred in many donors.

The specimen was PBMCs. The source is a woman younger than 35 in good health and CMV-seronegative. This rearrangement joins TRBV28 to TRBJ2-4; D is perhaps TRBD1 (6 bases). The CDR3 sequence is CASSSVVRTEKNIQYF. CDR3 bases: TGTGCCAGCAGCTCGGTCGTCCGGACAGAAAAAAACATTCAGTACTTC.